This TCR beta chain was sequenced in a study of blood T cells in healthy people across ages. Study-level background: For every two T cells, template switching captured about one barcoded beta molecule.

Then a second PCR, running roughly 7 to 11 cycles, was carried out with a sample-barcoded 5' primer and a J-beta primer mix. TCRdb passed the 5' RACE reads through MiXCR, listing each CDR3 protein once. The table lists some 1.4 million distinct CDR3 sequences, roughly 40% of them singletons. Whole-study results and caveats: Roughly linearly, TCR beta diversity per million T cells fell as age increased.

CDR3 length equals 15 residues. V shed 4 bases and J 8 bases; nucleotides not matched to a gene: 11. The germline gives CDR1 SGDLS, CDR2 YYNGEE. This clonotype was counted between two and nine times. Its antigen is currently unknown. Per-sample yields of isolated PBMCs were at least 6 million. The chain is built from TRBV9 and TRBJ2-1; 8 nucleotides agree with TRBD2. Sequencing was done on a sample of blood. The source of this sequence is a woman under 30 in good health. CDR3 loop: CASSPGAGARDEQFF. The DNA of the CDR3 is TGTGCCAGCAGCCCAGGAGCGGGAGCAAGGGATGAGCAGTTCTTC.